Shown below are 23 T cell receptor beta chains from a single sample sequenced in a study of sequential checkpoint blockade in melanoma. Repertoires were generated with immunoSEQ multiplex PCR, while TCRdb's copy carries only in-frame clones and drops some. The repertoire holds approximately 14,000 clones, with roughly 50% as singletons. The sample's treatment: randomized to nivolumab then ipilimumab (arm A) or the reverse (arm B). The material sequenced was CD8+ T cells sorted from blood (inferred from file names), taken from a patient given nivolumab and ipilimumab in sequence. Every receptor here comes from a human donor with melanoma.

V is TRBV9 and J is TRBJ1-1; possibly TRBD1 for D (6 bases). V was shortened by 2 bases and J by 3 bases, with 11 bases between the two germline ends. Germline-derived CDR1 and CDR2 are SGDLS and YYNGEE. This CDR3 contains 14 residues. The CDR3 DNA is TGTGCCAGCAGCGTCTGGGACACACACACTGAAGCTTTCTTT. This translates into CASSVWDTHTEAFF.

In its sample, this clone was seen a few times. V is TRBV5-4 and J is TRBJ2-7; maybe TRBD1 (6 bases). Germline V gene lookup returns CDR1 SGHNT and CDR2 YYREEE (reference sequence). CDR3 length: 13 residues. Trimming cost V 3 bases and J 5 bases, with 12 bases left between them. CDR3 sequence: CASSYTGMHEQYF. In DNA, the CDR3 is TGTGCCAGCAGCTATACAGGGATGCACGAGCAGTACTTC.

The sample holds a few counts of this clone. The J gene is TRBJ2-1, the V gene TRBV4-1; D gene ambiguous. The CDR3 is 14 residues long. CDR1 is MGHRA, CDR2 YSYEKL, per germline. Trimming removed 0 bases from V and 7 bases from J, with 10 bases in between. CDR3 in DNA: TGCGCCAGCAGCCAAGAGTCGAGGTGGAATGAGCAGTTCTTC. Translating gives CASSQESRWNEQFF.

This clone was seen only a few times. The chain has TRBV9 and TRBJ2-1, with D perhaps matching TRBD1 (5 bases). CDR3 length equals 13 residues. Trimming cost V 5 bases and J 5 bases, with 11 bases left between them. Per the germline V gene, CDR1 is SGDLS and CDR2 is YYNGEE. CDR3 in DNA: TGTGCCAGCAGGGACATGGTGCACAATGAGCAGTTCTTC. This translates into CASRDMVHNEQFF.

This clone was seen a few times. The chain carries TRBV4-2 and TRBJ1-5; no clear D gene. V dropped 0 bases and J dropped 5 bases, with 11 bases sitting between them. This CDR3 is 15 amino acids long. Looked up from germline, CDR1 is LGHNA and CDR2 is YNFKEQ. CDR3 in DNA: TGTGCCAGCAGCCAAGATTTAGCCAGACATCAGCCCCAGCATTTT. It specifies CASSQDLARHQPQHF.

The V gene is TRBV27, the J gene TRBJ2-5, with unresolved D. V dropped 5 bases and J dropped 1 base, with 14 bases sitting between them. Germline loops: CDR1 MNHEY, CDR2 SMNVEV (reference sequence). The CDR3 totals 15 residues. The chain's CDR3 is CASSPLALSQETQYF. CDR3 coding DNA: TGTGCCAGCAGTCCTCTTGCTCTCAGCCAAGAGACCCAGTACTTC.

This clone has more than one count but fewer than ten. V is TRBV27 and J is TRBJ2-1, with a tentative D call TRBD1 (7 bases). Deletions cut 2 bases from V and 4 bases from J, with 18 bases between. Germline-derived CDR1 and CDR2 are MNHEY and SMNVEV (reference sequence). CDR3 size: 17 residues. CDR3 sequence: CASSLRGQAGGYNEQFF. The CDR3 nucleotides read TGTGCCAGCAGTTTAAGGGGCCAGGCAGGGGGGTACAATGAGCAGTTCTTC.

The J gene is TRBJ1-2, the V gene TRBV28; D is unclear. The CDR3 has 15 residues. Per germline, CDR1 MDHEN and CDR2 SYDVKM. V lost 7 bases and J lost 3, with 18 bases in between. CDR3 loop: CASKLTDTSHYGYTF. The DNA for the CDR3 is TGTGCCAGCAAACTTACCGACACCTCTCACTATGGCTACACCTTC.

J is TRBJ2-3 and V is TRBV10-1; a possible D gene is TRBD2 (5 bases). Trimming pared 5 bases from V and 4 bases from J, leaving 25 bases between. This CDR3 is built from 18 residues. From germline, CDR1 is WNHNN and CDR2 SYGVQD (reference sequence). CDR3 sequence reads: CASSSSNDYDYYPDTQYF. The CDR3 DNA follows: TGCGCCAGCAGTTCCTCGAATGACTATGACTACTATCCAGATACGCAGTATTTT.

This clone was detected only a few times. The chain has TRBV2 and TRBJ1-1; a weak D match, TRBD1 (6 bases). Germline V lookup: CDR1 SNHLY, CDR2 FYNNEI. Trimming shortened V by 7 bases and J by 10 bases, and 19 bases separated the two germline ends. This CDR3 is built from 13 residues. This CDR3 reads CASIDRNAPAAFF. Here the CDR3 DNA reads TGTGCCAGCATCGACAGGAATGCGCCCGCAGCTTTCTTT.

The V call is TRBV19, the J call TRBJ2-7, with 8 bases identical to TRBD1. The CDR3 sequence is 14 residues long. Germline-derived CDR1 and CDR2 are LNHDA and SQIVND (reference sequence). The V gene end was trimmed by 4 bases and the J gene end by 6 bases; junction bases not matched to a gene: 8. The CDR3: CASSTVTGVGEQYF. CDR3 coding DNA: TGTGCCAGTAGTACCGTGACAGGGGTGGGCGAGCAGTACTTC.

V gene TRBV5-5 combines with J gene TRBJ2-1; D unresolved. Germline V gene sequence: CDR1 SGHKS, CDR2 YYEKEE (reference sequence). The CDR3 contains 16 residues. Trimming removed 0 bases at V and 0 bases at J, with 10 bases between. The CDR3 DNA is TGTGCCAGCAGCTTGGATCAATTTAGCTCCTACAATGAGCAGTTCTTC. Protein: CASSLDQFSSYNEQFF.

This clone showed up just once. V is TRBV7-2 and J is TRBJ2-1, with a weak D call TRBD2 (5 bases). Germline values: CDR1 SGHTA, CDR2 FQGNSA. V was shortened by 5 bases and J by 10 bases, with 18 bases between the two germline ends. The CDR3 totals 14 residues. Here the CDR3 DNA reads TGTGCCAGCAGCCAATCAATTAGCGCGCTCGAGCAGTTCTTC. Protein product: CASSQSISALEQFF.

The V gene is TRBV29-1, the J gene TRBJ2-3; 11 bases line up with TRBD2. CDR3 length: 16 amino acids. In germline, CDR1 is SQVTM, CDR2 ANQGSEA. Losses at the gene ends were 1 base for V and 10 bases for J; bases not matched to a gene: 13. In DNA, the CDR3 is TGCAGCGTTGAAGGCCCCCTAGCGGGGGGAATCTTTGCGCAGTATTTT. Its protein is CSVEGPLAGGIFAQYF.

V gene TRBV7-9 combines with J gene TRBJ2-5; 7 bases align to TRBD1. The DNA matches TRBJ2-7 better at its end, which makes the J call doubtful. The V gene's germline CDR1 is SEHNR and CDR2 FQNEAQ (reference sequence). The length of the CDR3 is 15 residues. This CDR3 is CASSSTGTVSYEQYF. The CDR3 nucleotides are TGTGCCAGCAGCTCTACCGGGACAGTATCCTACGAGCAGTACTTC.

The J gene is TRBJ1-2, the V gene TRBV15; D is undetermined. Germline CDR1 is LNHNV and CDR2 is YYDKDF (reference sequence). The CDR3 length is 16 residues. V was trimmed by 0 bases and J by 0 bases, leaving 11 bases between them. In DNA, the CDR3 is TGTGCCACCAGCAGAGATTTGGGCGCATCTAACTATGGCTACACCTTC. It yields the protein CATSRDLGASNYGYTF.

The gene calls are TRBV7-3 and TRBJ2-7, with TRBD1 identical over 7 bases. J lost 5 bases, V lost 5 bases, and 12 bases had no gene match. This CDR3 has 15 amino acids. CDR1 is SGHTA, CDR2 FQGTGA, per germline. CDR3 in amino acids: CASSPQTGFGDEQYF. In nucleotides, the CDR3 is TGTGCCAGCAGCCCACAGACAGGGTTTGGGGACGAGCAGTACTTC.

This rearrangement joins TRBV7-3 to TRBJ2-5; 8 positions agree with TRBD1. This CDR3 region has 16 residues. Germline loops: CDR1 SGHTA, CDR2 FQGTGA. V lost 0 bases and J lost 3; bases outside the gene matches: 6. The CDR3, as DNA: TGTGCCAGCAGCTTAACGGCAGGGGGCGGAAAAGAGACCCAGTACTTC. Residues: CASSLTAGGGKETQYF.

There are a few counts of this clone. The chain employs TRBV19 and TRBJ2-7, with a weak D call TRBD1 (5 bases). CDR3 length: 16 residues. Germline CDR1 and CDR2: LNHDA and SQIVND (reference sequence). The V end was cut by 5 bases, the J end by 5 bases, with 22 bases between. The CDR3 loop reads CASSSSSDSRLNEQYF. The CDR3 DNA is TGTGCCAGTAGTTCATCCAGCGACAGCCGCTTGAACGAGCAGTACTTC.

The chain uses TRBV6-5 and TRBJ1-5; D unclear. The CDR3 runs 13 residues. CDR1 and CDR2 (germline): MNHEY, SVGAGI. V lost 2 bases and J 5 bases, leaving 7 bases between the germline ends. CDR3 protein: CASSYGQDQPQHF. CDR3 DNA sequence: TGTGCCAGCAGTTACGGGCAGGATCAGCCCCAGCATTTT.

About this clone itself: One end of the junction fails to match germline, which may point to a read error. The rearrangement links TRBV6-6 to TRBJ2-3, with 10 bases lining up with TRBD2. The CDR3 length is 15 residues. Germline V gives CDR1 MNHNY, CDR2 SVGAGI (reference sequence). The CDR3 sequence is CASSDSGTSADTQYF. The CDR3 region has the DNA TGTGCCAGCAGTGACTCCGGGACTAGCGCAGATACGCAGTATTTT.

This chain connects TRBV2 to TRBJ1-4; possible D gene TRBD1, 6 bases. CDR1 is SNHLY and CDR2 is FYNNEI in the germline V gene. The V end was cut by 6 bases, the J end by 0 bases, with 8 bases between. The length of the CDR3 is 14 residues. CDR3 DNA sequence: TGTGCCAGCAGAGGACAGACAACTAATGAAAAACTGTTTTTT. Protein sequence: CASRGQTTNEKLFF. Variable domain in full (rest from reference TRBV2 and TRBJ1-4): EPEVTQTPSHQVTQMGQEVILRCVPISNHLYFYWYRQILGQKVEFLVSFYNNEISEKSEIFDDQFSVERPDGSNFTLKIRSTKLEDSAMYFCASRGQTTNEKLFFGSGTQLSVL.

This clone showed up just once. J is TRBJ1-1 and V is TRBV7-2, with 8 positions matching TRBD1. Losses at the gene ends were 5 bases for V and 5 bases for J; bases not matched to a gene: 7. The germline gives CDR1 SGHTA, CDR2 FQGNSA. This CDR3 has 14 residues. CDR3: CASSVGQGRTEAFF. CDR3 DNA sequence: TGTGCCAGCAGCGTCGGACAGGGTCGGACTGAAGCTTTCTTT.